This TCR beta chain originates from a study of T cells in women clearing cervical HPV infection. The overall study: Control women cleared a single incident HPV16 infection within 12 months.

The protocol was immunoSEQ multiplex PCR, while the TCRdb copy is restricted to in-frame clones and leaves out a portion. The specimen's table records some 43,000 clones. This receptor was identified in a woman aged 18 to 75 with a cervical HPV16 infection that either progressed to CIN3+ or cleared (not recorded which). The specimen sequenced was blood buffy coat.

The sequenced CDR3 bases are TGTGCCACCAGCAGAGTAACAGTATACTCTGGAAACACC. It is translated as CATSRVTVYSGNT. The full-length CDR3 reads as CATSRVTVYSGNTIYF. The genes are TRBV15 and TRBJ1-3, with D unresolved. The read stops 3 residues short of the end of the CDR3; the missing end is completed from the germline J gene. Trimming shortened V by 1 base and J by 0 bases, and 10 bases separated the two germline ends. The CDR3 has 16 amino acids. Germline lookup yields CDR1 LNHNV and CDR2 YYDKDF (reference sequence). The variable domain in full, with the rest retrieved from reference TRBV15 and TRBJ1-3, is DAMVIQNPRYQVTQFGKPVTLSCSQTLNHNVMYWYQQKSSQAPKLLFHYYDKDFNNEADTPDNFQSRRPNTSFCFLDIRSPGLGDTAMYLCATSRVTVYSGNTIYFGEGSWLTVV.